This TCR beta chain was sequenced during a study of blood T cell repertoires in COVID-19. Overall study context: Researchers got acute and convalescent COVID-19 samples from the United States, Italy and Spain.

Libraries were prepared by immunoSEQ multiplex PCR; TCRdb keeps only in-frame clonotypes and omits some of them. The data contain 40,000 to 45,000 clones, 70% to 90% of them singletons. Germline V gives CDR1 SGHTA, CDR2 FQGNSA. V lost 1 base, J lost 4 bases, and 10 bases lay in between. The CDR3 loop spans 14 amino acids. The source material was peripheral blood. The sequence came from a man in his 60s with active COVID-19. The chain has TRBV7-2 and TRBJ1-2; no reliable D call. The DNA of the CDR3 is TGTGCCAGCAGCTTAGATTGGGAGACCTATGGCTACACCTTC. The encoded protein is CASSLDWETYGYTF.